Detailed here is one T cell receptor (beta chain). Its cognate antigen is unknown. This entry comes from a study of cytomegalovirus exposure and HLA in healthy donors. General study points: An assumption of roughly uniform sequencing depth across donors underlay the presence/absence analyses.

The PCR made use of 60 Vbeta and 13 Jbeta primers. This table comes from immunoSEQ multiplex PCR, and its TCRdb copy is limited to in-frame clones, with some not included. This table holds about 160,000 clones, around four fifths found once. Sequenced input: PBMCs. This clonotype originated in a man in his thirties or forties in good health and CMV-seronegative.

In DNA, the CDR3 is TGTGCCAGCAGCGCGGACGGGGTAGCCAAAAACATTCAGTACTTC. Translated: CASSADGVAKNIQYF. The J gene is TRBJ2-4, the V gene TRBV9, with a possible D match to TRBD2 (5 bases). The germline V gene encodes CDR1 SGDLS and CDR2 YYNGEE. The CDR3 totals 15 residues. The V gene lost 3 bases and the J gene lost 0 bases, with 10 bases spanning the gap.